The clone carrying this TCR beta chain appeared a few times. Its antigen remains unidentified. The data were produced by immunoSEQ multiplex PCR, yet TCRdb's version contains in-frame clones alone and is incomplete. The sample lists approximately 320,000 clones; 60% to 80% were seen once. This sample is drawn from a study of cytotoxic CD8 clonotypes in ibrutinib-treated CLL. Background on the study: The patients comprised about a dozen relapsed/refractory and around 16 treatment-naive cases, around 18 IGHV unmutated.

Germline assignment: CDR1 SGHRS and CDR2 YFSETQ. The CDR3 consists of 15 residues. V was trimmed by 2 bases and J by 5 bases, leaving 14 bases between them. Study conclusions and caveats: Clonality was higher at ibrutinib response and returned toward baseline at progression. Baseline-level clonality went beyond age-matched healthy donors and moved in step with circulating CD8+ T-cell counts. With treatment, public clonotypes, which were uncommon, either contracted or remained stable.

The rearrangement links TRBV5-1 to TRBJ2-1; the D gene is possibly TRBD1 (7 bases). This TCR came from a human donor with chronic lymphocytic leukemia. This sample comprised PBMCs, obtained after 36 months of ibrutinib treatment. The CDR3 nucleotides read TGCGCCAGCAGCTTTTTCCAGGGGGGCCACAATGAGCAGTTCTTC. Protein: CASSFFQGGHNEQFF.